Below are 6 T cell receptor beta chains sequenced from a single sample in a study of T cell changes during pregnancy in multiple sclerosis. Method: immunoSEQ multiplex PCR; TCRdb's copy keeps in-frame clones and lacks some. Altogether around 42,000 clones are present, 91% being singletons, with the ten largest covering roughly 2%. This material consisted of CD4+ T cells from peripheral blood mononuclear cells, taken after pregnancy. These receptors originate from a female donor in good health, enrolled as a control in a pregnancy study.

The chain couples TRBV28 to TRBJ2-3; 9 bases align to TRBD2. V lost 2 bases, J lost 0 bases, and 0 bases stayed unmatched. Germline CDR1 reads MDHEN; CDR2 reads SYDVKM. CDR3 length: 15 residues. CDR3 loop: CASSLAGGSTDTQYF. The CDR3 DNA sequence: TGTGCCAGCAGTTTAGCGGGGGGGAGCACAGATACGCAGTATTTT.

This clone was observed once. The chain combines TRBV19 with TRBJ2-7; TRBD2 might be the D (6 bases). Germline V gives CDR1 LNHDA, CDR2 SQIVND (reference sequence). Trimming removed 8 bases from V and 6 bases from J, with 14 bases in between. This CDR3 contains 12 residues. CDR3 coding DNA: TGTGCCAGTGGGGGGAGAGGAGGCGAGCAGTACTTC. Protein sequence: CASGGRGGEQYF.

The genes are TRBV7-2 and TRBJ2-2, with unresolved D. V gave up 1 base and J gave up 2 bases, with 8 bases separating them. CDR3 length: 15 residues. Germline V lookup: CDR1 SGHTA, CDR2 FQGNSA. The CDR3 loop reads CASSLVQLNTGELFF. In DNA, the CDR3 is TGTGCCAGCAGCTTAGTGCAACTCAACACCGGGGAGCTGTTTTTT.

This clone was seen only once. The chain links TRBV6-1 to TRBJ2-5, with 7 bases lining up with TRBD2. Germline V lookup: CDR1 MNHNS, CDR2 SASEGT. The ends lost 2 bases at V and 5 bases at J; junction bases unmatched: 5. The CDR3 sequence is 14 residues long. The CDR3 is CASSERLADETQYF. The CDR3 DNA is TGTGCCAGCAGTGAAAGGCTAGCGGATGAGACCCAGTACTTC.

J is TRBJ2-1 and V is TRBV25-1, with D possibly TRBD1 on 7 matching bases. Germline V gene lookup returns CDR1 MGHDK and CDR2 SYGVNS. The CDR3 is 15 residues long. V was trimmed by 3 bases and J by 2 bases, leaving 11 bases between them. CDR3 coding DNA: TGTGCCAGCAGTGACCAGGGGGGTCCCTACAATGAGCAGTTCTTC. Translation gives CASSDQGGPYNEQFF.

This chain connects TRBV19 to TRBJ2-4; 8 nucleotides align to TRBD1. The CDR3 is 13 residues long. The germline gives CDR1 LNHDA, CDR2 SQIVND (reference sequence). J lost 16 bases, V lost 5 bases, and 13 bases had no gene match. In DNA, the CDR3 is TGTGCCAGTAGTCCTTCCGATTTCGGACAGGGCTACTTC. Protein product: CASSPSDFGQGYF.